The source of this T cell receptor beta chain is a study of cytomegalovirus exposure and HLA in healthy donors. Background on the study: A preliminary data release comprised around 85 million unique TCRs obtained from HLA-typed donors. Regarding the study as a whole: Association of a missense DCLRE1C variant with TCR beta V- and J-gene trimming was reported in a later analysis. Accounts indicate the classifier identified cytomegalovirus status with strong specificity and sensitivity. Researchers catalogued 164 TCR beta chains as cytomegalovirus-associated.

A remark on this clone: As yet, its antigen is unknown.

Primers for the PCR totalled 60 Vbeta and 13 Jbeta. Assay: immunoSEQ multiplex PCR; the TCRdb copy retains only in-frame clones and omits some. Of about 160,000 clones listed, roughly 80% are singletons. The CDR3 length is 16 residues. Germline lookup yields CDR1 SGHRS and CDR2 YFSETQ. V shed 2 bases and J shed 4 bases, with 17 bases lying between them. The chain is built from TRBV5-1 and TRBJ2-3; D may be TRBD1 (6 bases). This TCR came from a male donor in good health and CMV-seropositive. The sequencing input was PBMCs. CDR3 bases: TGCGCCAGCAGCTTTATGGGGGCAGGTGGCCCAGATACGCAGTATTTT. Amino acid sequence: CASSFMGAGGPDTQYF.